The 10 T cell receptor beta chains below all came from one sample that was sequenced in a study of blood T cell repertoires in COVID-19. Measured with immunoSEQ multiplex PCR; TCRdb has only the in-frame clones, and not every one. The table records about 150,000 clones, 80% to 90% of them present only once. Sequenced material: peripheral blood. Receptors originate from a man aged 18 to 30 with COVID-19, enrolled during active disease.

J is TRBJ1-1 and V is TRBV9, with 7 bases that match TRBD1. The CDR3 contains 18 residues. CDR1 and CDR2 (germline): SGDLS, YYNGEE. Losses at the gene ends were 4 bases for V and 3 bases for J; bases not matched to a gene: 18. The CDR3 loop reads CASSPSLRQGLEDTEAFF. CDR3 nucleotides: TGTGCCAGCAGCCCGAGCCTGAGACAGGGTCTTGAGGACACTGAAGCTTTCTTT.

The genes are TRBV7-9 and TRBJ2-5, with D perhaps TRBD2 (5 bases). V shed 0 bases and J shed 4 bases, with 9 bases lying between them. The length of the CDR3 is 14 residues. Germline V gene lookup returns CDR1 SEHNR and CDR2 FQNEAQ (reference sequence). In DNA form, the CDR3 reads TGTGCCAGCAGCTTAGCGATGGCGGGAGAGACCCAGTACTTC. Translating gives CASSLAMAGETQYF.

As for this clone: Its ends do not fully match the called genes, so a read error is possible. J is TRBJ1-4 and V is TRBV28; D is possibly TRBD1 (6 bases). CDR1 is MDHEN, CDR2 SYDVKM, per germline. The CDR3 contains 13 residues. As DNA, the CDR3 is TGTGCCAGCAGTCAGGGGAAAAATGAAAAACTGCTTTTT. This gives the protein CASSQGKNEKLLF. Complete variable domain (other parts from reference TRBV28 and TRBJ1-4): DVKVTQSSRYLVKRTGEKVFLECVQDMDHENMFWYRQDPGLGLRLIYFSYDVKMKEKGDIPEGYSVSREKKERFSLILESASTNQTSMYLCASSQGKNEKLLFGSGTQLSVL.

This clone was observed once. The rearrangement joins TRBV7-3 to TRBJ2-2; TRBD1 aligns across 8 bases. V was pared by 1 base and J by 7 bases, with 8 bases of the junction left unmatched. Germline values: CDR1 SGHTA, CDR2 FQGTGA. The CDR3 length is 16 residues. The CDR3, as DNA: TGTGCCAGCAGCTTAAACGGACAGGGTACGAACGGGGAGCTGTTTTTT. Translating it yields CASSLNGQGTNGELFF.

The chain uses TRBV9 and TRBJ1-3; D might be TRBD1 (6 bases). The CDR3 spans 15 residues. The germline V gene encodes CDR1 SGDLS and CDR2 YYNGEE. Trimming removed 3 bases at V and 0 bases at J, with 10 bases between. The CDR3 loop is CASSDRTASGNTIYF. Written as DNA, the CDR3 is TGTGCCAGCAGCGATCGGACAGCCTCTGGAAACACCATATATTTT.

The chain uses TRBV10-3 and TRBJ2-7, with D tentatively TRBD2 (7 bases). V shed 6 bases and J shed 2 bases, with 14 bases lying between them. CDR1 and CDR2 (germline): ENHRY, SYGVKD. The CDR3 covers 14 residues. CDR3 region: CAIRGGGDTYEQYF. As DNA, the CDR3 is TGTGCCATCAGGGGAGGGGGTGATACCTACGAGCAGTACTTC.

In its sample, this clone was seen once. As DNA, the CDR3 is TGTGCCAGCAGCTTAGGAGGGTCGAACACTGAAGCTTTCTTT. It specifies CASSLGGSNTEAFF. The chain links TRBV7-9 to TRBJ1-1; no definite D call. This CDR3 is 14 amino acids long. The V gene's germline CDR1 is SEHNR and CDR2 FQNEAQ (reference sequence). Trimming stripped 1 base from V and 1 base from J, with 7 bases between.

V gene TRBV10-3 combines with J gene TRBJ2-1; 10 bases agree with TRBD2. The CDR3 has 16 residues. Trimming at V came to 4 bases and at J to 7 bases, leaving 10 bases not matched to a gene. Germline V lookup: CDR1 ENHRY, CDR2 SYGVKD. The CDR3 here is CAISVELAGVSNEQFF. CDR3 nucleotide sequence: TGTGCCATCAGTGTGGAGCTAGCGGGAGTTTCTAATGAGCAGTTCTTC.

V is TRBV28 and J is TRBJ2-5; 9 positions match TRBD1. The CDR3 is 15 amino acids. V was pared by 4 bases and J by 5 bases, with 8 bases of the junction left unmatched. From germline, CDR1 is MDHEN and CDR2 SYDVKM. The CDR3 loop is CASSSSTGGEETQYF. CDR3 bases: TGTGCCAGCAGTTCCTCAACAGGGGGCGAGGAGACCCAGTACTTC. Looking up the rest from reference TRBV28 and TRBJ2-5 gives the full variable domain: DVKVTQSSRYLVKRTGEKVFLECVQDMDHENMFWYRQDPGLGLRLIYFSYDVKMKEKGDIPEGYSVSREKKERFSLILESASTNQTSMYLCASSSSTGGEETQYFGPGTRLLVL.

This clone was recorded once. The J gene is TRBJ2-2, the V gene TRBV6-6; D gene ambiguous. Looked up from germline, CDR1 is MNHNY and CDR2 is SVGAGI (reference sequence). V gave up 6 bases and J gave up 3 bases, with 8 bases separating them. The CDR3 covers 13 residues. The CDR3 protein is CASSLTDTGELFF. In DNA, the CDR3 is TGTGCCAGCAGCCTTACTGACACCGGGGAGCTGTTTTTT.